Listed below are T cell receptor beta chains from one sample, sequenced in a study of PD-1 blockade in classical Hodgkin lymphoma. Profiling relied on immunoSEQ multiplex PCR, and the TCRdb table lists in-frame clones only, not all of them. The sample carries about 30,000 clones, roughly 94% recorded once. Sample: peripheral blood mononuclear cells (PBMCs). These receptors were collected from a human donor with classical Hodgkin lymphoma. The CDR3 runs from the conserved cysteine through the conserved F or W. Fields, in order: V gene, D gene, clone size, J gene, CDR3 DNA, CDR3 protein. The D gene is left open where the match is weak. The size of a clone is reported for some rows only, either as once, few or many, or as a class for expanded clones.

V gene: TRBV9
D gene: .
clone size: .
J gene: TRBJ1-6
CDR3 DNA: TGTGCCAGCACTCCAGGATCCTATAATTCACCCCTCCACTTT
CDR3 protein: CASTPGSYNSPLHF

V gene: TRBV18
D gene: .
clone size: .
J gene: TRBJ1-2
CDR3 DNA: TGTGCCAGCTCATCAACAGGGAACTATGGCTACACCTTC
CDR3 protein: CASSSTGNYGYTF

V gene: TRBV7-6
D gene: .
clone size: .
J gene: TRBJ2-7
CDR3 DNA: TGTGCCAGCAGCTTAGGGAGGGATTACGAGCAGTACTTC
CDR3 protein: CASSLGRDYEQYF

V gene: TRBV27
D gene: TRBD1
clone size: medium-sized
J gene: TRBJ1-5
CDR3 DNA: TGTGCCACCCGGCGGACAGGGGGCGCGGGTAATCAGCCCCAGCATTTT
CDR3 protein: CATRRTGGAGNQPQHF

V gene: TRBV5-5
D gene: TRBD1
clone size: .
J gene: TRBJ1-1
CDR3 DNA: TGTGCCAGCCTCAGGGGGCGCTCCACTGAAGCTTTCTTT
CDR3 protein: CASLRGRSTEAFF

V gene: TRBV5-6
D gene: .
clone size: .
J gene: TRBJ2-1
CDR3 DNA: TGTGCCAGCACTCCAGGGACCCCCTCCTACAATGAGCAGTTCTTC
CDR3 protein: CASTPGTPSYNEQFF

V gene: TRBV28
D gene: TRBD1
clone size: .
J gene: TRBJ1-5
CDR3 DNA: TGTGCCAGCAGCCAACATCTTCAGGGGGAGCGGCGACAGCCCCAGCATTTT
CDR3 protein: CASSQHLQGERRQPQHF

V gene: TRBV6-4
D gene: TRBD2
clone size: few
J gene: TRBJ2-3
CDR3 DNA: TGTGCCAGCAGTGAAGGGCGGGGGGCCACAGATACGCAGTATTTT
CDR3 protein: CASSEGRGATDTQYF

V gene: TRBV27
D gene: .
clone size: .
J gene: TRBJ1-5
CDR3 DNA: TGTGCCAGCAGTCCAGGGGAGGTTAGGAATCAGCCCCAGCATTTT
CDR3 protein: CASSPGEVRNQPQHF

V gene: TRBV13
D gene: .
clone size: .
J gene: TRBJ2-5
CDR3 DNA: TGTGCCAGCAGCTTAGTAGGAGGAGAGACCCAGTACTTC
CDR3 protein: CASSLVGGETQYF

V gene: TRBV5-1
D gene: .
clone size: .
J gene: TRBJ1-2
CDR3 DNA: TGCGCCAGCAGCTTGGTGTCAGATAACTATGGCTACACCTTC
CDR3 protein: CASSLVSDNYGYTF

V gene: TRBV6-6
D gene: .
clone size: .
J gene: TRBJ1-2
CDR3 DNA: TGTGCCAGCAGTTACTCGGCTACCTATGGCTACACCTTC
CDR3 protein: CASSYSATYGYTF

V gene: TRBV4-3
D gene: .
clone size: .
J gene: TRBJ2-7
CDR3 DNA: TGCGCCAGCAGCCAGGCTTGGGCGGTCGGGTTCTACGAGCAGTACTTC
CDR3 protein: CASSQAWAVGFYEQYF

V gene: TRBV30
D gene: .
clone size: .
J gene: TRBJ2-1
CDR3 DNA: TGTGCCTGGACCGTATCGGGACCATACAATGAGCAGTTCTTC
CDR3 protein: CAWTVSGPYNEQFF

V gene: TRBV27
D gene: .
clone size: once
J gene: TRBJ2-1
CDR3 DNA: TGTGCCAGCAGAAAAGCGGAGATCTCCTACAATGAGCAGTTCTTC
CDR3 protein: CASRKAEISYNEQFF

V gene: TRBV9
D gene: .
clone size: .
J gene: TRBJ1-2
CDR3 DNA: TGTGCCAGCAGCGTAGGGCGGGGCAGTCGCTATGGCTACACCTTC
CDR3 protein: CASSVGRGSRYGYTF

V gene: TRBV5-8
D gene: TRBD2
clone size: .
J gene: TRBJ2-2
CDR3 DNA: TGTGCCAGCAGCTCTGAGAGCGGGAGGGGCACCGGGGAGCTGTTTTTT
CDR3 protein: CASSSESGRGTGELFF

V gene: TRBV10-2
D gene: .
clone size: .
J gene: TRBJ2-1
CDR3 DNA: TGCGCCAGCAGTGAGTCGCTGGGAGAAGATGAGCAGTTCTTC
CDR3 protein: CASSESLGEDEQFF

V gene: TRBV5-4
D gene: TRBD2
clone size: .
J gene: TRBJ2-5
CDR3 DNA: TGTGCCAGCAGCCGGTCGGCGGGAGAGGAAGAGACCCAGTACTTC
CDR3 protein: CASSRSAGEEETQYF

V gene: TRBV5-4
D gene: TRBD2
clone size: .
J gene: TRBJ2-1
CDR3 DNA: TGTGCCAGCAGCCAACTCGGGGGGTCCCTCTCCTACAATGAGCAGTTCTTC
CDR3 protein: CASSQLGGSLSYNEQFF

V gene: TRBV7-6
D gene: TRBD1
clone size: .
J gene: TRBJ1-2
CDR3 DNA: TGTGCCAGCAGCTTAGCGCCGGGACAGACGCTTGGCTACACCTTC
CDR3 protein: CASSLAPGQTLGYTF

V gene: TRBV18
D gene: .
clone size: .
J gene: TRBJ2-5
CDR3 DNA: TGTGCCAGCTCACCTGCGGGCTTCGAGACCCAGTACTTC
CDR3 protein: CASSPAGFETQYF

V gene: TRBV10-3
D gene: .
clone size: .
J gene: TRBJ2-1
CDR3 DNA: TGTGCCACCGCGGGCTCCTACAATGAGCAGTTCTTC
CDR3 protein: CATAGSYNEQFF

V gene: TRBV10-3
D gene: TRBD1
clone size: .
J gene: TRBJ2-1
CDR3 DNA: TGTGCCCTAGCGCGGGACAGGGGGCTTGAGCAGTTCTTC
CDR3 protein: CALARDRGLEQFF

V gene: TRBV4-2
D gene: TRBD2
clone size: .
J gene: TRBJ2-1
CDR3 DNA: TGTGCCAGCAGCCAAGGGGCCAGCGGGGGGGCCGCGGAGCAGTTCTTC
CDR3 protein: CASSQGASGGAAEQFF

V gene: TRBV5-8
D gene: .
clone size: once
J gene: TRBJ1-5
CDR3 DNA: TGTGCCAGCAGCTTGGGAGTTAAGCACTTCAATCAGCCCCAGCATTTT
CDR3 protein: CASSLGVKHFNQPQHF

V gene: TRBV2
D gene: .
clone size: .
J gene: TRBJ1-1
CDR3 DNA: TGTGCCAGCAGTGAGGTTGGGGTCCGGAACACTGAAGCTTTCTTT
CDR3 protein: CASSEVGVRNTEAFF